These 32 T cell receptor beta chains were all obtained from the same sample, sequenced in a study of blood T cells in healthy people across ages. A second PCR of roughly 7 to 11 cycles used a sample-barcoded 5' primer and a J-beta primer mix. A single record per CDR3 protein comes from TCRdb applying MiXCR to the 5' RACE reads. The sample contains about 930,000 distinct CDR3 sequences, almost 30% of which appear only once. The sample was also reused in another study, on T cells of mothers and their children.

The specimen sequenced was blood. All receptors derive from a woman aged 35 to 49 in good health.

Sample share makes this clonotype medium-sized. CDR3 protein: CAAGTGEEQYF. DNA of the CDR3: TGTGCCGCCGGCACGGGGGAAGAGCAGTACTTC. The rearrangement joins TRBV10-3 to TRBJ2-7; a possible D gene is TRBD2 (6 bases). Trimming stripped 11 bases from V and 7 bases from J, with 15 bases between. Germline V gene data show CDR1 as ENHRY and CDR2 as SYGVKD. The CDR3 consists of 11 residues.

This clonotype was found many times. The gene calls are TRBV7-9 and TRBJ2-7; D tentatively fits TRBD1 or TRBD2 (5 bases each). V lost 5 bases and J lost 1, with 18 bases in between. Germline V gene lookup returns CDR1 SEHNR and CDR2 FQNEAQ (reference sequence). The CDR3 contains 16 residues. The CDR3 spells CASSGAGTGPSYEQYF. As DNA, the CDR3 is TGTGCCAGCAGCGGGGCCGGGACGGGACCTTCCTACGAGCAGTACTTC.

Written as DNA, the CDR3 is TGCGCCAGCAGAGAGGCGGGGGCCACCTACGAGCAGTACTTC. Translating it yields CASREAGATYEQYF. The chain has TRBV5-1 and TRBJ2-7, with D maybe TRBD2 (7 bases). The CDR3 consists of 14 residues. The V end lost 5 bases, the J end lost 2 bases, and 14 bases lay between the germline ends. Germline CDR1 and CDR2: SGHRS and YFSETQ.

This clonotype was detected a few times. The chain couples TRBV3-1 to TRBJ1-2; D possibly corresponds to TRBD1 (6 bases). V lost 4 bases and J 10 bases, leaving 13 bases between the germline ends. In germline, CDR1 is LGHDT, CDR2 YNNKEL (reference sequence). The CDR3 totals 12 residues. CDR3 region: CASSRDTIIYTF. The CDR3 DNA reads TGTGCCAGCAGCCGGGACACGATTATCTACACCTTC.

This clonotype was observed a few times. This chain connects TRBV6-4 to TRBJ2-7; tentative D call: TRBD1 (6 bases). The CDR3 length is 12 residues. Germline loops: CDR1 MRHNA, CDR2 SNTAGT. V was cut by 6 bases and J by 7 bases, with 13 bases left in between. DNA for the CDR3: TGTGCCAGCAGCGGACAGAACAATGAGCAGTACTTC. It codes for CASSGQNNEQYF.

J is TRBJ1-5 and V is TRBV9; D gene unclear. Between the trimmed V and J ends, which lost 0 bases and 7 bases, there was a span of 14 bases. Germline CDR1 is SGDLS and CDR2 is YYNGEE. The CDR3 has 15 residues. The CDR3 spells CASSVDGPQVQPQHF. The CDR3 coding sequence is TGTGCCAGCAGCGTAGATGGTCCCCAGGTCCAGCCCCAGCATTTT.

This clonotype has just one count. The junction differs from germline at one of its ends, possibly a read error. The J gene is TRBJ2-3, the V gene TRBV7-2; D may be TRBD2 (5 bases). Germline CDR1 and CDR2: SGHTA and FQGNSA. The CDR3 covers 14 residues. This CDR3 reads CASSQMASTDTRYF. The CDR3 DNA sequence: TGTGCCAGCAGCCAGATGGCTAGCACAGATACGCGGTATTTT.

At least ten counts were recorded for this clonotype. The rearrangement uses TRBV5-6 and TRBJ2-7; D gene uncertain. V was pared by 2 bases and J by 5 bases, with 8 bases between. This CDR3 region has 12 residues. The germline CDR1 and CDR2 sequences are SGHDT and YYEEEE. This CDR3 reads CASSLVGDEQYF. CDR3 coding DNA: TGTGCCAGCAGCTTAGTAGGCGACGAGCAGTACTTC.

The V and J genes are TRBV20-1 and TRBJ2-5; D gene ambiguous. This CDR3 comprises 13 residues. V was clipped by 1 base and J by 6 bases, with 12 bases between them. Germline CDR1 and CDR2: DFQATT and SNEGSKA (reference sequence). In DNA form, the CDR3 reads TGCAGTGCTAGAGCGGCCAGTACGCAGACCCAGTACTTC. Amino acid sequence: CSARAASTQTQYF.

Only a few counts were recorded for this clonotype. This chain uses TRBV12-3 or TRBV12-4 with TRBJ1-1, with TRBD1 matching 9 bases. Germline trimming cut 4 bases from V and 11 bases from J; bases unmatched to any gene: 8. The CDR3 contains 13 residues. The CDR3 reads CASSSDRGVLAFF. The CDR3 nucleotides read TGTGCCAGCAGTTCTGACAGGGGGGTTTTGGCTTTCTTT.

In its sample, this clonotype was seen many times. The V and J genes are TRBV4-1 and TRBJ1-2, with D possibly TRBD1 on 5 matching bases. The ends were cut back, 1 base at V and 8 bases at J, with 17 bases in the middle. The germline V gene encodes CDR1 MGHRA and CDR2 YSYEKL. This CDR3 has 15 amino acids. Written as DNA, the CDR3 is TGCGCCAGCAGCCAAGCCCTACCAGGGAGAGGCGGCTACACCTTC. Translated, it gives CASSQALPGRGGYTF.

In this sample, this clonotype turned up many times. The chain carries TRBV25-1 and TRBJ2-5; 7 nucleotides align to TRBD1. V shed 3 bases, J shed 1 base, and the junction held 5 bases outside the gene matches. The CDR3 contains 15 residues. Germline V lookup: CDR1 MGHDK, CDR2 SYGVNS. CDR3 DNA: TGTGCCAGCAGTGACCCTGGGACAGTCCAAGAGACCCAGTACTTC. This encodes CASSDPGTVQETQYF.

This chain joins TRBV5-1 and TRBJ2-3, with TRBD1 matching over 7 bases. The CDR3 has 16 amino acids. Per the germline V gene, CDR1 is SGHRS and CDR2 is YFSETQ. With V trimmed by 4 bases and J by 0 bases, 8 bases remained unmatched. Here the CDR3 DNA reads TGCGCCAGCAGCCCCCAACCGGGACAGAGCACAGATACGCAGTATTTT. Its protein product is CASSPQPGQSTDTQYF.

The genes are TRBV4-1 and TRBJ1-2; D call uncertain. Germline CDR1 and CDR2: MGHRA and YSYEKL. The CDR3 covers 16 residues. Trimming removed 4 bases from V and 8 bases from J, with 23 bases in between. CDR3 protein: CASSLGRGLRPSGYTF. As DNA, the CDR3 is TGCGCCAGCAGCCTTGGGCGAGGGCTCCGGCCAAGCGGCTACACCTTC.

This clonotype was seen many times. The rearrangement joins TRBV7-2 to TRBJ2-5; TRBD1 matches 11 bases. V trimming: 6 bases; J trimming: 1 base; junction bases outside the gene matches: 7. The germline gives CDR1 SGHTA, CDR2 FQGNSA. This CDR3 has 16 residues. CDR3 coding DNA: TGTGCCAGCAGACTACTCGGGACAGGGGGCCAAGAGACCCAGTACTTC. It specifies CASRLLGTGGQETQYF.

Regarding this clonotype: This may be a read error, as it is one base from a much larger clone. The chain uses TRBV4-3 and TRBJ2-3; D is undetermined. CDR1 and CDR2 from the germline V gene are LGHNA and YSLEER. This CDR3 spans 14 amino acids. CDR3 amino acids: CAGSQVPPRDTQYF. DNA for the CDR3: TGCGCCGGCAGCCAAGTCCCCCCTCGGGATACGCAGTATTTT.

This clonotype was counted a few times. The gene calls are TRBV6-5 and TRBJ2-3, with 12 bases fitting TRBD2. The CDR3 runs 17 residues. Germline V gene lookup returns CDR1 MNHEY and CDR2 SVGAGI. The V segment lost 4 bases and the J segment 0 bases; nucleotides outside the gene matches: 5. CDR3: CASSSLGLAGSTDTQYF. As DNA, the CDR3 is TGTGCCAGCAGTTCCCTCGGACTAGCGGGGAGCACAGATACGCAGTATTTT.

This clonotype came up a few times. This sequence joins TRBV18 and TRBJ2-5; no clear D. The tail of the sequence fits TRBJ2-7 better, so the J call may be wrong. This CDR3 has 13 amino acids. The germline gives CDR1 KGHSH, CDR2 LQKENI. This CDR3 is CASSPIPSYEQYF. Written as DNA, the CDR3 is TGTGCCAGCTCACCAATCCCTAGCTACGAGCAGTACTTC.

With regard to this clonotype: Lacking the conserved final phenylalanine or tryptophan, this CDR3 likely reflects a read error. This chain connects TRBV7-2 to TRBJ2-7, with TRBD2 matching over 7 bases. The CDR3 has 11 residues. Losses at the gene ends were 3 bases for V and 10 bases for J; bases not matched to a gene: 3. Germline values: CDR1 SGHTA, CDR2 FQGNSA. The CDR3 nucleotides are TGTGCCAGCAGCTTCGGCGGGAGACAGTACTGC. Translating it yields CASSFGGRQYC.

This clonotype came up many times. The CDR3: CASSLDAGGGNEQFF. DNA for the CDR3: TGTGCCAGCAGCTTGGATGCAGGGGGGGGAAATGAGCAGTTCTTC. The chain combines TRBV5-5 with TRBJ2-1; possibly TRBD1 or TRBD2 for D (7 bases each). Trimming removed 0 bases from V and 7 bases from J, with 14 bases in between. CDR1 SGHKS and CDR2 YYEKEE come from the germline V gene (reference sequence). The CDR3 runs 15 residues.

This chain connects TRBV7-2 to TRBJ1-2; TRBD1 matches 7 bases. The CDR3 covers 15 residues. J was trimmed by 6 bases and V by 2 bases; bases with no gene match: 9. In germline, CDR1 is SGHTA, CDR2 FQGNSA. For the CDR3, the DNA is TGTGCCAGCAGCTTAAGGACAGGCCGTTGGGATGGCTACACCTTC. Protein: CASSLRTGRWDGYTF.

The chain uses TRBV10-3 and TRBJ2-1; the match to TRBD2 covers 7 bases. The trim removed 7 bases at V and 10 bases at J, leaving 7 bases unmatched. Germline CDR1 and CDR2: ENHRY and SYGVKD. The CDR3 runs 12 residues. The CDR3 DNA reads as TGTGCCATCAAATCGACTAGCTACGAGCAGTTCTTC. This gives the protein CAIKSTSYEQFF.

Many counts were recorded for this clonotype. The gene calls are TRBV12-3 or TRBV12-4 and TRBJ2-4; D possibly uses TRBD1 or TRBD2 (6 bases each). The CDR3 runs to 17 residues. The V and J ends lost 0 bases and 4 bases respectively, with 16 bases between them. The CDR3 sequence is CASSLALGGTRKNIQYF. CDR3 bases: TGTGCCAGCAGTTTAGCGCTTGGCGGGACAAGGAAAAACATTCAGTACTTC.

The V call is TRBV9, the J call TRBJ1-2, with a tentative D call TRBD1 (6 bases). Germline V gene lookup returns CDR1 SGDLS and CDR2 YYNGEE. CDR3 length: 14 amino acids. Trimming left V 0 bases short and J 7 bases short, with 13 bases between. The CDR3 loop is CASSVDPGAPGYTF. The CDR3 DNA reads TGTGCCAGCAGCGTAGATCCGGGGGCGCCTGGCTACACCTTC.

This chain's CDR3 is CASSLEDRAMNPVTGELFF. CDR3 nucleotide sequence: TGCGCCAGCAGCTTGGAGGACAGGGCTATGAACCCAGTCACCGGGGAGCTGTTTTTT. The chain is built from TRBV5-1 and TRBJ2-2; 8 bases match TRBD1. Per germline, CDR1 SGHRS and CDR2 YFSETQ. After removal of 0 bases from V and 4 bases from J, the junction contained 14 bases not matched to a gene. The CDR3 loop spans 19 amino acids.

This clonotype has more than one count but fewer than ten. The chain uses TRBV20-1 and TRBJ2-2; maybe TRBD2 (6 bases). Deletions cut 2 bases from V and 1 base from J, with 11 bases between. CDR1 DFQATT and CDR2 SNEGSKA come from the germline V gene (reference sequence). The CDR3 consists of 15 residues. The CDR3 DNA sequence: TGCAGTGCTAGATTTACCGGGGGGAACACCGGGGAGCTGTTTTTT. The encoded protein is CSARFTGGNTGELFF.

The chain combines TRBV14 with TRBJ1-2; D is ambiguous. The V end lost 10 bases, the J end lost 5 bases, and 23 bases lay between the germline ends. The CDR3 sequence is 15 residues long. Germline V lookup: CDR1 SGHDN, CDR2 FVKESK. DNA for the CDR3: TGTGCCACCAAGTTTTCCGGCGGAGTATCATATGGCTACACCTTC. It yields the protein CATKFSGGVSYGYTF.

The table lists this clonotype with a few counts. V usage is TRBV6-5 and J usage is TRBJ1-1; D remains unclear. Trimming removed 7 bases from V and 4 bases from J, with 7 bases in between. The CDR3 is made up of 11 amino acids. Germline CDR1 MNHEY, CDR2 SVGAGI. The CDR3 sequence is CASMGSTEAFF. The CDR3 region has the DNA TGTGCCAGCATGGGTTCCACTGAAGCTTTCTTT.

About this clonotype: A single base separates this from a much larger clone, so it may be a read error. This chain joins TRBV18 and TRBJ2-5, with a possible D match to TRBD2 (5 bases). The CDR3 spans 14 residues. Germline CDR1 KGHSH, CDR2 LQKENI. The V gene lost 2 bases and the J gene lost 4 bases, with 11 bases spanning the gap. This chain's CDR3 is CASSPAEGTETQYF. CDR3 coding DNA: TGTGCCAGCTCACCAGCCGAGGGAACAGAGACCCAGTACTTC.

A word on this clonotype: This may be a read error: a much more frequent sequence differs by one nucleotide. The V gene is TRBV5-1, the J gene TRBJ1-3; tentatively, D is TRBD1 (5 bases). CDR3 size: 15 residues. Looked up from germline, CDR1 is SGHRS and CDR2 is YFSETQ. In DNA form, the CDR3 reads TGCGCCAGCAGCTTCGACAGCCTCTCTGGAAACACCGTATATTTT. This codes for CASSFDSLSGNTVYF.

J is TRBJ1-1 and V is TRBV2; a possible D gene is TRBD1 (5 bases). CDR1 and CDR2 (germline): SNHLY, FYNNEI. CDR3 length equals 12 residues. V gave up 8 bases and J gave up 3 bases, with 10 bases separating them. The CDR3 is CASDSSYTEAFF. CDR3 coding DNA: TGTGCCAGCGACAGCTCGTACACTGAAGCTTTCTTT.

The chain employs TRBV4-3 and TRBJ2-3, with TRBD2 matching over 8 bases. This CDR3 is 18 amino acids long. Germline V lookup: CDR1 LGHNA, CDR2 YSLEER. With 0 bases clipped from V and 2 bases from J, the junction kept 10 bases outside the gene matches. In DNA, the CDR3 is TGCGCCAGCAGCCAAGATTCCTGGACCGGGGGGGTCACAGATACGCAGTATTTT. Protein: CASSQDSWTGGVTDTQYF.